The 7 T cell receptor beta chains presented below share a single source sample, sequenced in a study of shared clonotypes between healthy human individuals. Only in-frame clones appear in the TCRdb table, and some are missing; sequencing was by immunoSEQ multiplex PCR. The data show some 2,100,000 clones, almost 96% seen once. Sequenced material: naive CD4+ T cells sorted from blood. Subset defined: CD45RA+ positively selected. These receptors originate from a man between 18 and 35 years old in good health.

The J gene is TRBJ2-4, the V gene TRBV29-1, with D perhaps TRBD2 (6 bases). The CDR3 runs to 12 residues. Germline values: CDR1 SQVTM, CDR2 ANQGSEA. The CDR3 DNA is TGCAGTGTCGGGACTCCGGGAAACATTCAGTACTTC. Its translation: CSVGTPGNIQYF.

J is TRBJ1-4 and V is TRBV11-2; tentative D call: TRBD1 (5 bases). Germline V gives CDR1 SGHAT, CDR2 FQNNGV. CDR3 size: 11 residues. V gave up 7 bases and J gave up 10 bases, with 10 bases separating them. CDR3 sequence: CASKRQSKLFF. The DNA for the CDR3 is TGTGCCAGCAAACGACAGTCAAAACTGTTTTTT.

The CDR3 region is CASSLDSGYNSPLHF. The CDR3 bases are TGTGCCAGCAGCTTAGACTCAGGGTATAATTCACCCCTCCACTTT. J is TRBJ1-6 and V is TRBV11-2; the D gene is possibly TRBD1 (5 bases). The length of the CDR3 is 15 residues. Trimming removed 0 bases at V and 4 bases at J, with 7 bases between. Germline V CDR1 and CDR2: SGHAT, FQNNGV.

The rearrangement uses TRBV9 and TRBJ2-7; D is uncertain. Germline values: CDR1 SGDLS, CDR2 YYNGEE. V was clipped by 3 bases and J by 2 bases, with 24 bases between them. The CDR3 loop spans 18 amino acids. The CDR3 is CASSATFDALTEPYEQYF. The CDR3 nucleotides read TGTGCCAGCAGCGCAACTTTTGATGCACTGACGGAGCCCTACGAGCAGTACTTC.

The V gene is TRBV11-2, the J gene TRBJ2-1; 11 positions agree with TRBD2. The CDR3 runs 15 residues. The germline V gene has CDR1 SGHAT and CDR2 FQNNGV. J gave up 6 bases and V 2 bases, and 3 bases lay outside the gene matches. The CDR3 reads CASSLSSGGRNEQFF. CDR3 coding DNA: TGTGCCAGCAGCTTATCTAGCGGGGGGCGCAATGAGCAGTTCTTC.

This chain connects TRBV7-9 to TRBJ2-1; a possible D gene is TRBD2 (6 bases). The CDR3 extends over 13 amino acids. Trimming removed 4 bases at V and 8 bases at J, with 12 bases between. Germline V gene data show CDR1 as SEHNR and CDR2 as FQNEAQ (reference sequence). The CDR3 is CASSSEEGHEQFF. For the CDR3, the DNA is TGTGCCAGCAGCTCCGAGGAGGGGCATGAGCAGTTCTTC.

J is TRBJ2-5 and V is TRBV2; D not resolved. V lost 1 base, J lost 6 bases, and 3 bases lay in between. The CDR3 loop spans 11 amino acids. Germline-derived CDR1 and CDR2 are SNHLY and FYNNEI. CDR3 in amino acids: CASSEEKTQYF. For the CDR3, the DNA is TGTGCCAGCAGTGAAGAAAAGACCCAGTACTTC.